This T cell receptor (beta chain) was recovered during a study of blood T cells in healthy people across ages. The study, taken as a whole, reports: More naive CD4+ cells and higher diversity were found in long-lived than in aged donors.

Combining a sample-barcoded 5' primer with a J-beta primer mix, a second PCR ran for about 7 to 12 cycles. Using its own MiXCR run on the 5' RACE reads, TCRdb lists one record per CDR3 protein. The data contain approximately 1,700,000 distinct CDR3 sequences, around 40% of them singletons. Comments on this clonotype: What it binds is unknown.

This CDR3 is 14 amino acids long. V lost 6 bases and J lost 1, with 13 bases in between. Germline lookup yields CDR1 MNHNS and CDR2 SASEGT. The donors, aged roughly 6 to 90, were healthy Caucasians from Russia. Sequencing was performed on blood. V is TRBV6-1 and J is TRBJ2-7; D may be TRBD1 (5 bases). The receptor was derived from a human donor in good health. The CDR3 coding sequence is TGTGCCAGCAGAGAACAGGAAACGTCCTACGAGCAGTACTTC. This gives the protein CASREQETSYEQYF.